This T cell receptor beta chain stems from a study of T cell responses to AZD1222 COVID-19 vaccine. Whole-study findings and limits: Females made up more of the donors, who were largely white British, and clonal diversity may have come out too low. The CD4 TCRs associated with vaccination extended across spike and predominated at 160-218 and 743-854.

Trimming took 11 bases from V and 11 from J; bases not matched to a gene: 12. The CDR3 covers 13 residues. Germline loops: CDR1 LNHDA, CDR2 SQIVND (reference sequence). The table came from immunoSEQ multiplex PCR; TCRdb's copy has only in-frame clones and leaves some out. The sample carries 97,000 or so clones, more than 85% recorded once. As concerns this clone: Its antigen is not identified.

The sample consisted of peripheral blood, taken 28 days after the second AZD1222 dose. The rearrangement links TRBV19 to TRBJ2-4; 10 nucleotides align to TRBD1. This sequence was found in an adult who received the AZD1222 COVID-19 vaccine. The DNA for the CDR3 is TGTGCCGTCCGGGACAGGGGTTTTGGGTTTCAGTACTTC. It encodes CAVRDRGFGFQYF.